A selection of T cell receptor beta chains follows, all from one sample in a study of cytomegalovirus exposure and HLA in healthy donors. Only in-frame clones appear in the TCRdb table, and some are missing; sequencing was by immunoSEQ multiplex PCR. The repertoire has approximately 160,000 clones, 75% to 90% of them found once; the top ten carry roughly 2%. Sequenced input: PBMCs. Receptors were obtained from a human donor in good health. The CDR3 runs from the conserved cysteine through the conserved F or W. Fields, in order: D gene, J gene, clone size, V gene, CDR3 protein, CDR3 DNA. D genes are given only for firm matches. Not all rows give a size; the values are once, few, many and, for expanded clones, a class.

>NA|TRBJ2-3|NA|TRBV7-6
CASSSSVDPSTDTQYF
TGTGCCAGCAGCTCCTCTGTAGATCCTAGCACAGATACGCAGTATTTT
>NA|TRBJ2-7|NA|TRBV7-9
CASSTELHEQYF
TGTGCCAGCAGCACAGAGCTTCACGAGCAGTACTTC
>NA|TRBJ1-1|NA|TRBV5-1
CASSVGVAENTEAFF
TGCGCCAGCAGCGTAGGGGTGGCGGAGAACACTGAAGCTTTCTTT
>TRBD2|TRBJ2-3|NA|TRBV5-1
CASSVGTSPDTQYF
TGCGCCAGCAGCGTGGGGACTAGTCCAGATACGCAGTATTTT
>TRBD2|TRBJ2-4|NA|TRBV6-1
CASSEVTIGGELAKNIQYF
TGTGCCAGCAGTGAAGTAACCATCGGGGGGGAGCTAGCCAAAAACATTCAGTACTTC
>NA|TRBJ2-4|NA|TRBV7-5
CRGGFGLAKNIQYF
TGTCGTGGGGGGTTCGGCCTAGCCAAAAACATTCAGTACTTC
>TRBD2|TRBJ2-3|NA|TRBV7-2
CASSFRLAGGSTDTQYF
TGTGCCAGCAGCTTCCGACTAGCGGGGGGCTCCACAGATACGCAGTATTTT
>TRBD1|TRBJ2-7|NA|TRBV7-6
CASSLGDSPLYEQYF
TGTGCCAGCAGCTTAGGGGACAGTCCCCTCTACGAGCAGTACTTC
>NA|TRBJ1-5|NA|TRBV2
CASSDGGAGVQPQHF
TGTGCCAGCAGTGATGGGGGGGCCGGGGTCCAGCCCCAGCATTTT
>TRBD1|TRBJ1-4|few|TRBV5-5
CASSSRDSNEKLFF
TGTGCCAGCAGCTCCCGGGACAGTAATGAAAAACTGTTTTTT
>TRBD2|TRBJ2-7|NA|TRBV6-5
CASSPLAGGLGEQYF
TGTGCCAGCAGTCCTCTAGCGGGGGGTTTAGGCGAGCAGTACTTC
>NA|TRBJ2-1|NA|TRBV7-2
CASSKDLARYNEQFF
TGTGCCAGCAGCAAGGACTTAGCACGCTACAATGAGCAGTTCTTC
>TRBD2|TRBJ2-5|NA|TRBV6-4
CASSAQDSREGETQYF
TGTGCCAGCAGTGCCCAAGACTCACGGGAGGGAGAGACCCAGTACTTC
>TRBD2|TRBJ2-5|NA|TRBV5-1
CASSSKAGTSEETQYF
TGCGCCAGCAGCTCTAAGGCCGGGACTAGCGAAGAGACCCAGTACTTC
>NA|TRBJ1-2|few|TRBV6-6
CASSVTGSYGYTF
TGTGCCAGCAGTGTGACGGGTAGCTATGGCTACACCTTC
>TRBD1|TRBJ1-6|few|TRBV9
CASSNGQGSSPLHF
TGTGCCAGCAGCAACGGACAGGGGAGTTCACCCCTCCACTTT
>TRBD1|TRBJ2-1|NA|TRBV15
CATSSFGTGKNEQFF
TGTGCCACCAGCAGTTTCGGGACAGGGAAGAATGAGCAGTTCTTC
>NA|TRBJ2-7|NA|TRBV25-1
CASSSPGTGKEQYF
TGTGCCAGCAGTTCCCCGGGGACTGGGAAGGAGCAGTACTTC
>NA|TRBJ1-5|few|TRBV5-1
CASSSGINSNQPQHF
TGCGCCAGCAGCTCGGGGATTAATAGCAATCAGCCCCAGCATTTT
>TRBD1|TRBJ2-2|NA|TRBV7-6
CASSNMGRQGVTGELFF
TGTGCCAGCAGCAATATGGGACGACAGGGCGTCACCGGGGAGCTGTTTTTT
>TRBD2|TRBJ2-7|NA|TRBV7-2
CASSAGLPSYEQYF
TGTGCCAGCAGCGCGGGACTACCCTCCTACGAGCAGTACTTC
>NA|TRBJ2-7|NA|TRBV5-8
CASGRDFNEQYF
TGTGCCAGCGGGCGGGACTTTAACGAGCAGTACTTC
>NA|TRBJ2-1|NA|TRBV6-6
CASSPRDEQFF
TGTGCCAGCAGTCCGCGGGATGAGCAGTTCTTC
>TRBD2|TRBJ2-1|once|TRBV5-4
CASSKGLAGLSSYNEQFF
TGTGCCAGCAGCAAGGGACTAGCGGGGTTAAGCTCCTACAATGAGCAGTTCTTC
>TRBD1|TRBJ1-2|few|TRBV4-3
CASSQEGFRGQGDGGYTF
TGCGCCAGCAGCCAAGAAGGGTTTCGGGGACAGGGAGATGGTGGCTACACCTTC
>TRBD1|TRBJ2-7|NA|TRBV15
CATSNPRDRGLNEQYF
TGTGCCACCAGCAACCCACGCGACAGGGGGCTAAACGAGCAGTACTTC
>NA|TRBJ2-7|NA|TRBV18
CASSPGGPYEQYF
TGTGCCAGCTCACCGGGGGGGCCTTACGAGCAGTACTTC
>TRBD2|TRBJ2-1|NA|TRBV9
CASSVESWRGGSGDEQFF
TGTGCCAGCAGCGTAGAGTCGTGGCGGGGGGGGTCCGGGGATGAGCAGTTCTTC
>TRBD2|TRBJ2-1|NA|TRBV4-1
CASSQGGLAGGNEQFF
TGCGCCAGCAGCCAAGGAGGACTAGCGGGGGGCAATGAGCAGTTCTTC
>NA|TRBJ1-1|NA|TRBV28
CASSPGHANTEAFF
TGTGCCAGCAGTCCGGGACACGCGAACACTGAAGCTTTCTTT
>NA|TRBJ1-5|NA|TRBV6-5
CASSYSDPRGNQPQHF
TGTGCCAGCAGTTACTCGGATCCCAGGGGAAATCAGCCCCAGCATTTT
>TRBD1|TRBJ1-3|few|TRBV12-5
CASGLVPGTGGRRNTIYF
TGTGCTAGTGGTTTGGTACCTGGGACAGGGGGCCGTAGAAACACCATATATTTT
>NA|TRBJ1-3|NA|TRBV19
CASSILAPSGNTIYF
TGTGCCAGTAGTATACTGGCACCTTCTGGAAACACCATATATTTT
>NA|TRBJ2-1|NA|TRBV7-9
CASSLSWSADLSYNEQFF
TGTGCCAGCAGCTTATCATGGTCGGCGGATCTTTCCTACAATGAGCAGTTCTTC
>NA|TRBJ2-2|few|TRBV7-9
CASSLVYAAGHTGELFF
TGTGCCAGCAGCTTAGTATATGCGGCAGGGCACACCGGGGAGCTGTTTTTT
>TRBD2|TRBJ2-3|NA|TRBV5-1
CASSLGAGGPSDTQYF
TGCGCCAGCAGCTTGGGAGCGGGGGGGCCTTCAGATACGCAGTATTTT
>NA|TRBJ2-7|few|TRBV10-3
CAISESGASYEQYF
TGTGCCATCAGTGAGTCAGGGGCATCCTACGAGCAGTACTTC
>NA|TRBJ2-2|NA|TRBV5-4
CASSLARGTGGTGELFF
TGTGCCAGCAGCTTGGCGAGGGGGACGGGGGGTACCGGGGAGCTGTTTTTT
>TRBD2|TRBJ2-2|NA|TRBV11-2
CASSLVAGVPTGELFF
TGTGCCAGCAGCTTAGTCGCGGGGGTTCCCACCGGGGAGCTGTTTTTT
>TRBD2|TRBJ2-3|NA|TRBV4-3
CASSQVIQRGSDTQYF
TGCGCCAGCAGCCAAGTTATCCAGCGGGGGTCGGATACGCAGTATTTT
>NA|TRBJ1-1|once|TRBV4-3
CASSQSDRATEAFF
TGCGCCAGCAGCCAGTCGGACAGAGCTACTGAAGCTTTCTTT
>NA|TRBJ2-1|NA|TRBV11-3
CASSFTRNEQFF
TGTGCCAGCAGCTTTACGCGGAATGAGCAGTTCTTC
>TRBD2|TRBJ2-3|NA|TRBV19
CASSMTSGVDTQYF
TGTGCCAGTAGTATGACTAGCGGGGTTGATACGCAGTATTTT
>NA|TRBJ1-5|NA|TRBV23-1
CASSQRGSGPQHF
TGCGCCAGCAGTCAAAGGGGTTCGGGGCCCCAGCATTTT
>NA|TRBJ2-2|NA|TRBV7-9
CASSGWNTGELFF
TGTGCCAGCAGCGGCTGGAACACCGGGGAGCTGTTTTTT
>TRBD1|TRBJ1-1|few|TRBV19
CASGAGQGAGEDTEAFF
TGTGCCAGTGGGGCGGGACAGGGTGCCGGTGAGGACACTGAAGCTTTCTTT
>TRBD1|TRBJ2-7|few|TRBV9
CASSPRDRMISSYEQYF
TGTGCCAGCAGCCCGAGGGACAGGATGATAAGTAGCTACGAGCAGTACTTC
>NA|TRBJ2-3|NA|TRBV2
CASSERKGYTDTQYF
TGTGCCAGCAGTGAAAGAAAGGGGTACACAGATACGCAGTATTTT
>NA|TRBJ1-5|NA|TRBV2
CASSLSGQPQHF
TGTGCCAGCAGTCTGAGCGGGCAGCCCCAGCATTTT
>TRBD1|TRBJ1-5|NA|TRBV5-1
CASSPTGGSNQPQHF
TGCGCCAGCAGCCCGACAGGGGGGTCCAATCAGCCCCAGCATTTT
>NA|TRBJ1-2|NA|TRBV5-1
CASSLDSLYGYTF
TGCGCCAGCAGCTTGGACAGCCTCTATGGCTACACCTTC
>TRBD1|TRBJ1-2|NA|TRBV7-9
CASSLGPGTEIYGYTF
TGTGCCAGCAGCTTGGGTCCCGGGACAGAGATCTATGGCTACACCTTC
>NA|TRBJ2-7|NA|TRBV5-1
CASSIGTGKGTYEQYF
TGCGCCAGCAGCATAGGAACAGGAAAGGGTACCTACGAGCAGTACTTC
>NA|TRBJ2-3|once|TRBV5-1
CASSPWWGVADTQYF
TGCGCCAGCAGCCCGTGGTGGGGGGTAGCAGATACGCAGTATTTT
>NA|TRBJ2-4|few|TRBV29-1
CSVGGGDDIQYF
TGCAGCGTTGGAGGGGGAGACGACATTCAGTACTTC
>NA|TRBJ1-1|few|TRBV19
CASSIDSFTEAFF
TGTGCCAGTAGTATAGATTCATTCACTGAAGCTTTCTTT
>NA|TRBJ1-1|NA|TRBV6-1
CASSPRETPEAFF
TGTGCCAGCAGCCCACGGGAGACCCCTGAAGCTTTCTTT
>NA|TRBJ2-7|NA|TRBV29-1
CSARQGGIYEQYF
TGCAGCGCCCGACAGGGCGGGATCTACGAGCAGTACTTC
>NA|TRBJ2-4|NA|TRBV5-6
CASSQVVSKNIQYF
TGTGCCAGCAGCCAGGTGGTCTCCAAAAACATTCAGTACTTC